A single sample is the source of the 26 T cell receptor beta chains below, sequenced in a study of regulatory T cells in long-lasting Graves disease. For TCR beta, libraries came from iRepertoire HTBI primers and Arm-PCR of CDR3 regions. MiXCR was run by TCRdb on the multiplex PCR reads, yielding one entry per CDR3 protein. This sample carries 300,000 to 400,000 distinct CDR3 sequences, roughly 16% of them seen once, and the ten largest clones take 20% to 25%. Time point meaning: newly diagnosed GD, antithyroid drugs for less than 3 months. The TCR library was made from RNA that had been extracted from PBMCs in TRIzol. The sample in question was peripheral blood mononuclear cells (PBMCs), obtained at new diagnosis, from a patient treated with antithyroid drugs. These receptors all come from a female donor with Graves disease.

This clonotype was seen more than once but under ten times. The chain is built from TRBV7-6 and TRBJ2-2; TRBD1 aligns across 7 bases. After removal of 1 base from V and 6 bases from J, the junction contained 29 bases not matched to a gene. CDR3 length: 23 amino acids. The germline gives CDR1 SGHVS, CDR2 FNYEAQ. CDR3 nucleotide sequence: TGTGCCAGCAGCTTAGATATCTTCGGCCTTAGGGACAGTTTTAGCGATAGAGCCGGGGAGCTGTTTTTT. Encoded protein: CASSLDIFGLRDSFSDRAGELFF. Using reference TRBV7-6 and TRBJ2-2 for the parts outside the CDR3, the full variable domain is GAGVSQSPRYKVTKRGQDVALRCDPISGHVSLYWYRQALGQGPEFLTYFNYEAQQDKSGLPNDRFSAERPEGSISTLTIQRTEQRDSAMYRCASSLDIFGLRDSFSDRAGELFFGEGSRLTVL.

This clonotype was found many times. The V call is TRBV5-5, the J call TRBJ2-5; no firm D call. CDR1 and CDR2 (germline): SGHKS, YYEKEE (reference sequence). The CDR3 has 12 amino acids. V was pared by 4 bases and J by 3 bases, with 7 bases between. CDR3 in amino acids: CASSPLKETQYF. The CDR3 nucleotides read TGTGCCAGCAGCCCTTTAAAAGAGACCCAGTACTTC.

This chain joins TRBV18 and TRBJ2-7; D is uncertain. Germline V CDR1 and CDR2: KGHSH, LQKENI. The CDR3 consists of 13 residues. Trimming shortened V by 3 bases and J by 5 bases, and 11 bases separated the two germline ends. For the CDR3, the DNA is TGTGCCAGCTCACCCCTCGGACGGGACGAGCAGTACTTC. Translating it yields CASSPLGRDEQYF.

This clonotype was found a few times. A far bigger clonotype differs at one base, so this is likely a read error. The J gene is TRBJ1-2, the V gene TRBV7-2, with D perhaps matching TRBD1 (6 bases). Trimming shortened V by 0 bases and J by 5 bases, and 16 bases separated the two germline ends. CDR3 length: 16 residues. Germline CDR1 SGHTA, CDR2 FQGNSA. CDR3: CASSLAGRQAMYGYTF. CDR3 in DNA: TGTGCCAGCAGCTTAGCCGGGAGACAGGCGATGTATGGCTACACCTTC.

This clonotype was seen at least ten times. J is TRBJ1-6 and V is TRBV4-1, with 7 bases that match TRBD1. Germline V gives CDR1 MGHRA, CDR2 YSYEKL. V lost 0 bases and J lost 9; bases outside the gene matches: 11. The CDR3 has 17 amino acids. The CDR3 coding sequence is TGCGCCAGCAGCCAAGACCCAACTCCCGGGGACAGTTCACCCCTCCACTTT. Protein: CASSQDPTPGDSSPLHF.

This chain links TRBV3-1 with TRBJ1-5; 8 nucleotides agree with TRBD1. Germline V lookup: CDR1 LGHDT, CDR2 YNNKEL (reference sequence). Trimming took 4 bases from V and 3 from J; bases not matched to a gene: 5. The CDR3 extends over 15 amino acids. The CDR3 nucleotides read TGTGCCAGCAGCCCCGACAGGGGTGACAATCAGCCCCAGCATTTT. Its protein is CASSPDRGDNQPQHF.

The chain combines TRBV28 with TRBJ2-5; 10 bases are shared with TRBD2. The CDR3 is made up of 16 amino acids. CDR1 is MDHEN and CDR2 is SYDVKM in the germline V gene. Trimming took 6 bases from V and 2 from J; bases not matched to a gene: 9. The CDR3 DNA reads TGTGCCAGCAGCGACAGGACTAGCGGAAAACAAGAGACCCAGTACTTC. Translation: CASSDRTSGKQETQYF.

This clonotype was seen ten or more times. The chain joins TRBV9 to TRBJ1-2, with 11 bases matching TRBD1. Germline V lookup: CDR1 SGDLS, CDR2 YYNGEE. Trimming cost V 4 bases and J 7 bases; bases outside gene matches: 3. The CDR3 extends over 13 amino acids. The CDR3: CASSIGTGGGYTF. The DNA of the CDR3 is TGTGCCAGCAGCATAGGGACAGGGGGTGGCTACACCTTC.

This clonotype came up many times. The chain carries TRBV11-2 and TRBJ2-1, with D perhaps TRBD2 (7 bases). Germline CDR1 SGHAT, CDR2 FQNNGV. With 2 bases removed from V and 10 bases from J, the gap between germline ends came to 18 bases. The CDR3 runs 15 residues. The CDR3 coding sequence is TGTGCCAGCAGCTTAAGAGGGAGGGCCCAGGGGGAGCAGTTCTTC. Translation: CASSLRGRAQGEQFF.

The chain carries TRBV9 and TRBJ1-1; a weak D match, TRBD1 (6 bases). The CDR3 extends over 15 amino acids. V lost 0 bases and J lost 2, with 11 bases in between. Germline lookup yields CDR1 SGDLS and CDR2 YYNGEE. CDR3 amino acids: CASSVAGHRNTEAFF. The CDR3 coding sequence is TGTGCCAGCAGCGTAGCGGGACACCGAAACACTGAAGCTTTCTTT.

A word on this clonotype: This may stem from a read error, because a much larger clone lies one nucleotide away. The V gene is TRBV3-1, the J gene TRBJ1-1; D might be TRBD1 (5 bases). Trimming removed 3 bases at V and 10 bases at J, with 12 bases between. Germline loops: CDR1 LGHDT, CDR2 YNNKEL (reference sequence). This CDR3 has 12 amino acids. The CDR3 sequence is CASSQAGGGAFF. The CDR3 DNA reads TGTGCCAGCAGCCAGGCGGGGGGGGGAGCTTTCTTT.

At least ten counts were recorded for this clonotype. The chain uses TRBV2 and TRBJ2-2; a weak D match, TRBD2 (5 bases). Germline CDR1 reads SNHLY; CDR2 reads FYNNEI. V lost 6 bases to trimming and J lost 7 bases, with 12 bases between them. This CDR3 comprises 13 residues. CDR3 sequence reads: CASSEDWRGELFF. The DNA for the CDR3 is TGTGCCAGCAGCGAGGACTGGCGCGGGGAGCTGTTTTTT.

This clonotype was detected many times. The rearrangement links TRBV5-5 to TRBJ1-1, with 7 nucleotides matching TRBD1. The germline V gene encodes CDR1 SGHKS and CDR2 YYEKEE (reference sequence). CDR3 size: 18 residues. V gave up 2 bases and J gave up 0 bases; unmatched junction bases: 13. Here the CDR3 DNA reads TGTGCCAGCAGCTTCTTGAGGGGGCGCGGTACATTGAACACTGAAGCTTTCTTT. It specifies CASSFLRGRGTLNTEAFF.

This clonotype occurred many times. This chain links TRBV12-5 with TRBJ2-7; 8 bases fit TRBD1. Germline trimming cut 5 bases from V and 0 bases from J; bases unmatched to any gene: 6. Looked up from germline, CDR1 is LGHNT and CDR2 is FRNRAP. The CDR3 contains 15 residues. CDR3 in amino acids: CASGPGQAYSYEQYF. DNA of the CDR3: TGTGCTAGTGGTCCGGGACAGGCATACTCCTACGAGCAGTACTTC.

The rearrangement uses TRBV7-2 and TRBJ2-7; no clear D gene. Germline values: CDR1 SGHTA, CDR2 FQGNSA. The CDR3 loop spans 15 amino acids. V gave up 3 bases and J gave up 4 bases, with 16 bases separating them. The CDR3 sequence is CASSFGSYWRYEQYF. The CDR3, as DNA: TGTGCCAGCAGCTTTGGTTCCTACTGGCGATACGAGCAGTACTTC.

The table lists this clonotype with many counts. This sequence joins TRBV29-1 and TRBJ2-6; possibly TRBD2 for D (6 bases). The CDR3 is 14 residues long. CDR1 is SQVTM, CDR2 ANQGSEA, per germline. Trimming removed 6 bases from V and 4 bases from J, with 13 bases in between. This CDR3 is CSVGGGVGANVLTF. The CDR3, as DNA: TGCAGCGTAGGTGGAGGGGTCGGGGCCAACGTCCTGACTTTC.

There are many counts of this clonotype. The chain has TRBV3-1 and TRBJ1-4; D is ambiguous. The ends were cut back, 4 bases at V and 7 bases at J, with 10 bases in the middle. This CDR3 comprises 13 residues. Germline lookup yields CDR1 LGHDT and CDR2 YNNKEL (reference sequence). CDR3 coding DNA: TGTGCCAGCAGCCCCAGTCCCTCTGAAAAACTGTTTTTT. Translation gives CASSPSPSEKLFF.

The sample holds many counts of this clonotype. This chain joins TRBV6-1 and TRBJ2-5; no clear D gene. Trimming left V 10 bases short and J 5 bases short, with 17 bases between. The CDR3 is 13 amino acids. The germline V gene encodes CDR1 MNHNS and CDR2 SASEGT. The CDR3 loop is CATSATLLETQYF. CDR3 nucleotide sequence: TGTGCCACTTCGGCCACCCTTTTGGAGACCCAGTACTTC.

This clonotype was seen a handful of times. The chain carries TRBV29-1 and TRBJ1-1; D is ambiguous. Between the trimmed V and J ends, which lost 4 bases and 6 bases, there was a span of 6 bases. Germline assignment: CDR1 SQVTM and CDR2 ANQGSEA. The CDR3 consists of 10 residues. CDR3: CSVVWSEAFF. The CDR3, as DNA: TGCAGCGTTGTCTGGTCTGAAGCTTTCTTT. Combining the CDR3 with reference TRBV29-1 and TRBJ1-1 gives the whole variable domain SAVISQKPSRDICQRGTSLTIQCQVDSQVTMMFWYRQQPGQSLTLIATANQGSEATYESGFVIDKFPISRPNLTFSTLTVSNMSPEDSSIYLCSVVWSEAFFGQGTRLTVV.

This chain links TRBV29-1 with TRBJ2-2; 7 nucleotides match TRBD2. This CDR3 is built from 15 residues. Germline assignment: CDR1 SQVTM and CDR2 ANQGSEA. Unmatched junction bases numbered 6, after V lost 4 bases and J lost 1 base. The CDR3, as DNA: TGCAGCGTTGGTGTTCAGCGGGGGAACACCGGGGAGCTGTTTTTT. Amino acids: CSVGVQRGNTGELFF.

The sample holds many counts of this clonotype. V is TRBV6-1 and J is TRBJ1-1, with 9 bases matching TRBD1. Germline V lookup: CDR1 MNHNS, CDR2 SASEGT. The CDR3 runs to 15 residues. The V segment lost 6 bases and the J segment 8 bases; nucleotides outside the gene matches: 13. The CDR3 reads CASRRRDRASSEAFF. The CDR3 DNA sequence: TGTGCCAGCAGGAGACGGGACAGGGCTTCATCGGAAGCTTTCTTT.

CDR3 residues: CATGTGGAAEAFF. The CDR3, as DNA: TGTGCCACCGGGACAGGGGGCGCAGCTGAAGCTTTCTTT. The V gene is TRBV27, the J gene TRBJ1-1; 12 positions match TRBD1. Germline-derived CDR1 and CDR2 are MNHEY and SMNVEV (reference sequence). This CDR3 comprises 13 residues. V lost 10 bases and J lost 6; bases outside the gene matches: 6.

This clonotype was detected many times. The chain couples TRBV5-1 to TRBJ2-3, with D possibly TRBD2 on 5 matching bases. V lost 4 bases and J 0 bases, leaving 12 bases between the germline ends. Per germline, CDR1 SGHRS and CDR2 YFSETQ. The CDR3 contains 15 residues. CDR3 in amino acids: CASSAGVTSTDTQYF. The CDR3 coding sequence is TGCGCCAGCAGCGCCGGGGTTACTAGCACAGATACGCAGTATTTT. The full variable domain, rest sourced from reference TRBV5-1 and TRBJ2-3, is KAGVTQTPRYLIKTRGQQVTLSCSPISGHRSVSWYQQTPGQGLQFLFEYFSETQRNKGNFPGRFSGRQFSNSRSEMNVSTLELGDSALYLCASSAGVTSTDTQYFGPGTRLTVL.

This clonotype was counted at least ten times. The V gene is TRBV2, the J gene TRBJ2-1, with 7 bases matching TRBD2. Trimming took 2 bases from V and 2 from J; bases not matched to a gene: 0. This CDR3 is 14 amino acids long. Looked up from germline, CDR1 is SNHLY and CDR2 is FYNNEI. The CDR3 DNA is TGTGCCAGCAGTGAACTAGCGGCCTACAATGAGCAGTTCTTC. Its translation: CASSELAAYNEQFF. Full variable domain (rest looked up from reference TRBV2 and TRBJ2-1): EPEVTQTPSHQVTQMGQEVILRCVPISNHLYFYWYRQILGQKVEFLVSFYNNEISEKSEIFDDQFSVERPDGSNFTLKIRSTKLEDSAMYFCASSELAAYNEQFFGPGTRLTVL.

Remarks on this clonotype: One end of the junction fails to match germline, which may point to a read error. The V call is TRBV24-1, the J call TRBJ2-6; 7 bases are a match to TRBD1. The germline CDR1 and CDR2 sequences are KGHDR and SFDVKD. The CDR3 has 18 residues. The CDR3 loop reads CATEGNPGQTSGTNVLTF. The CDR3 region has the DNA TGTGCCACCGAGGGAAACCCGGGACAGACATCTGGGACCAACGTCCTGACTTTC.

This clonotype was detected ten times or more. The chain recombines TRBV7-9 with TRBJ2-7, with 9 bases matching TRBD2. Germline lookup yields CDR1 SEHNR and CDR2 FQNEAQ (reference sequence). After removal of 4 bases from V and 2 bases from J, the junction contained 6 bases not matched to a gene. CDR3 size: 15 residues. CDR3 in DNA: TGTGCCAGCAGCTCCTCACTAGCGGGCGCCTACGAGCAGTACTTC. Translation gives CASSSSLAGAYEQYF.